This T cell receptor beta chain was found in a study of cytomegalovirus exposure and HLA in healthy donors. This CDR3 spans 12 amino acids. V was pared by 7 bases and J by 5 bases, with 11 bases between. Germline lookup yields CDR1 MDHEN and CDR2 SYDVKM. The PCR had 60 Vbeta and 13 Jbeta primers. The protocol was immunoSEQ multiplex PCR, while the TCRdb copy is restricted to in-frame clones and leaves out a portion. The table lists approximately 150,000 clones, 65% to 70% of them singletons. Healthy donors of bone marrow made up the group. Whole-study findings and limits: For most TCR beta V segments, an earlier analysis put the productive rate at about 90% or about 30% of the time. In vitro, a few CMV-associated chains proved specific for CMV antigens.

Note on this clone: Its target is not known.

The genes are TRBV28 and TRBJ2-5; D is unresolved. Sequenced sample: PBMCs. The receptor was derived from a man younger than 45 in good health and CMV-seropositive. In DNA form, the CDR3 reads TGTGCCAGCAACATTCAGTTGGAGACCCAGTACTTC. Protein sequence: CASNIQLETQYF.